The source of this TCR beta chain is a study of T cell responses to AZD1222 COVID-19 vaccine. CDR3 size: 14 residues. The germline V and J ends were trimmed by 3 bases and 0 bases, with 8 bases remaining between them. Germline loops: CDR1 LGHNA, CDR2 YSLEER. The data were produced by immunoSEQ multiplex PCR, yet TCRdb's version contains in-frame clones alone and is incomplete. The data show about 100,000 clones, 70% to 90% seen once. Study outcomes and limitations: The CD4 TCRs associated with vaccination extended across spike and predominated at 160-218 and 743-854.

Worth noting for this clone: The target antigen is unknown.

This clonotype was obtained from an adult in good health. The sequenced sample was peripheral blood, obtained on day 0 of AZD1222 vaccination. V usage is TRBV4-3 and J usage is TRBJ1-1; unclear D gene. CDR3 in amino acids: CASSQTVMNTEAFF. The DNA for the CDR3 is TGCGCCAGCAGCCAGACTGTAATGAACACTGAAGCTTTCTTT.